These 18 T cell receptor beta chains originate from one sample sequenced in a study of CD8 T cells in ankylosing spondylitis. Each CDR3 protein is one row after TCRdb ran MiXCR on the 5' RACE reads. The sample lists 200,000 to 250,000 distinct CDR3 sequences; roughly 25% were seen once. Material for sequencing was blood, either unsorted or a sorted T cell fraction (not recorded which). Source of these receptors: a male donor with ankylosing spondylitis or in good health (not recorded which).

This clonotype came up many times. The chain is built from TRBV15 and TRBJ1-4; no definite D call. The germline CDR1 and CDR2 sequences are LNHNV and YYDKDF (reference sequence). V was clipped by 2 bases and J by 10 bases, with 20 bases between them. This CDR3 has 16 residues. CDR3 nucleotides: TGTGCCACCAGCAGAAATTCCCGGGCCCACGACGGAAAACTGTTTTTT. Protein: CATSRNSRAHDGKLFF.

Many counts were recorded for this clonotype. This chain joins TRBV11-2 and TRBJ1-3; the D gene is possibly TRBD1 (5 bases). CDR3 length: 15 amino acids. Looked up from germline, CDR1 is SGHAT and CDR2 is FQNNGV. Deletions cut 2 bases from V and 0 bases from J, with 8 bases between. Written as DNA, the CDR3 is TGTGCCAGCAGCTTATCAGACAGCTCTGGAAACACCATATATTTT. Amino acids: CASSLSDSSGNTIYF.

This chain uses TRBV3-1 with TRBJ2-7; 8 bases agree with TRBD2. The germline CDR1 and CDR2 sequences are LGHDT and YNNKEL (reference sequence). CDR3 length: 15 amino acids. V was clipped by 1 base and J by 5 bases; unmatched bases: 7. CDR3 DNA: TGTGCCAGCAGCCAAGTGACCAGCGGGAGCGACGAGCAGTACTTC. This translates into CASSQVTSGSDEQYF.

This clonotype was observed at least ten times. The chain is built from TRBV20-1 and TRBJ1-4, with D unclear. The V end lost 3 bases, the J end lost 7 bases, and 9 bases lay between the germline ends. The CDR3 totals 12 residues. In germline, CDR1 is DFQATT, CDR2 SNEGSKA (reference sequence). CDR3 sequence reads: CSASRGGEKLFF. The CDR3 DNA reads TGCAGTGCTAGTCGCGGAGGTGAAAAACTGTTTTTT.

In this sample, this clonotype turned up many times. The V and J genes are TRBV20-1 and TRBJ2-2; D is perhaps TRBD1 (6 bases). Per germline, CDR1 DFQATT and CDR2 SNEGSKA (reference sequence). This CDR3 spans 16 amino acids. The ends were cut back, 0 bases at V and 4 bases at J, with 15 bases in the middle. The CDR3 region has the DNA TGCAGTGCTAGAGATTTGGGGGCGATTGGCACCGGGGAGCTGTTTTTT. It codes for CSARDLGAIGTGELFF.

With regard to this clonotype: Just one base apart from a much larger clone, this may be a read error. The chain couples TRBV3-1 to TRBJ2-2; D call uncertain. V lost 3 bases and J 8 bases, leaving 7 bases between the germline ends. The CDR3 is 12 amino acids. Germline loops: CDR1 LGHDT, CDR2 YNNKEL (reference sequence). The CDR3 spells CASSHDRGELFF. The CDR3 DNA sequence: TGTGCCAGCAGCCATGATAGGGGGGAGCTGTTTTTT.

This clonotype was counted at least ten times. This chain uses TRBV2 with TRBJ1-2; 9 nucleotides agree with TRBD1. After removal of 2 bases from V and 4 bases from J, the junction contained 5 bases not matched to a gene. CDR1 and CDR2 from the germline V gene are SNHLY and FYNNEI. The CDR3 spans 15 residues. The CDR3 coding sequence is TGTGCCAGCAGTGAACCCCCGGGACAGGGCTATGGCTACACCTTC. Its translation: CASSEPPGQGYGYTF.

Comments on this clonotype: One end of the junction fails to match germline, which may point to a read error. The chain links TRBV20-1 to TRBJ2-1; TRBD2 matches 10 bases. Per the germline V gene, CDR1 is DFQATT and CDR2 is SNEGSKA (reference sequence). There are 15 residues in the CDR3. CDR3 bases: TGCTGTGCTAGAGATCAACTAGCGGGATTCAATGAGCAGTTCTTC. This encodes CCARDQLAGFNEQFF.

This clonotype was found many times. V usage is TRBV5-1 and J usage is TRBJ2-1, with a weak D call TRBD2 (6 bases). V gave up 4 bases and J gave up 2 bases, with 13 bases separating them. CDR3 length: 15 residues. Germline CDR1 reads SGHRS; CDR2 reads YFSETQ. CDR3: CASSLTGVPYNEQFF. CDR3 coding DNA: TGCGCCAGCAGCCTTACGGGAGTCCCCTACAATGAGCAGTTCTTC.

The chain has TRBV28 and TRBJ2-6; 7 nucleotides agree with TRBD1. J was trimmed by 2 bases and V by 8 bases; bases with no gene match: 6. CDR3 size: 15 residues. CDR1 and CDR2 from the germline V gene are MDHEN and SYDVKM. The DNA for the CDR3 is TGTGCCAGCGGAACTCAGGGGGCTGGGGCCAACGTCCTGACTTTC. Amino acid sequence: CASGTQGAGANVLTF.

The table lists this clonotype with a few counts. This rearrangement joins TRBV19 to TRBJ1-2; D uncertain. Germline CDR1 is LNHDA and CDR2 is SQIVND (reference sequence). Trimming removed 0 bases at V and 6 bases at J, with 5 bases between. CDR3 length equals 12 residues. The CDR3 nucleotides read TGTGCCAGTAGTATAGATAGGCATGGCTACACCTTC. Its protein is CASSIDRHGYTF.

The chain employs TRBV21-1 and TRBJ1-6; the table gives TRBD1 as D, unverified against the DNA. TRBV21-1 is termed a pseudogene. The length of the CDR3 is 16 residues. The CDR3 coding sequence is TGTGCCAGCAGCAAAGAAACCGGGACAGGGGTTTCACCCCTCCACTTT. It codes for CASSKETGTGVSPLHF.

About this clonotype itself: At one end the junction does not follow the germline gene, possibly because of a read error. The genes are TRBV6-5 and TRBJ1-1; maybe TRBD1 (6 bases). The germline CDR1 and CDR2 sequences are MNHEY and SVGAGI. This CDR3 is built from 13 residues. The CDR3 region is CASSLIGDTEVFF. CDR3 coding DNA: TGTGCCAGCAGTTTAATTGGGGACACTGAAGTTTTCTTT.

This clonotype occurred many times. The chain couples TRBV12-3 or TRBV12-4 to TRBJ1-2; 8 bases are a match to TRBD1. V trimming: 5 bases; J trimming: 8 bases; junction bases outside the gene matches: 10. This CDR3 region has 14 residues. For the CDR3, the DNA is TGTGCCAGCAGTCTCGGGACAGGCCACGAAGGCTACACCTTC. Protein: CASSLGTGHEGYTF.

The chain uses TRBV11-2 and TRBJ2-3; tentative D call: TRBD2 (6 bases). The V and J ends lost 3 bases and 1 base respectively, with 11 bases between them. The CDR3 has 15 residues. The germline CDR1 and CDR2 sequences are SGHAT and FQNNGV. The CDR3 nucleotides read TGTGCCAGCAGCTTCCCGACTAGTGGCACAGATACGCAGTATTTT. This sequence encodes CASSFPTSGTDTQYF. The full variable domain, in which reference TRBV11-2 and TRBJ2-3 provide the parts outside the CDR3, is EAGVAQSPRYKIIEKRQSVAFWCNPISGHATLYWYQQILGQGPKLLIQFQNNGVVDDSQLPKDRFSAERLKGVDSTLKIQPAKLEDSAVYLCASSFPTSGTDTQYFGPGTRLTVL.

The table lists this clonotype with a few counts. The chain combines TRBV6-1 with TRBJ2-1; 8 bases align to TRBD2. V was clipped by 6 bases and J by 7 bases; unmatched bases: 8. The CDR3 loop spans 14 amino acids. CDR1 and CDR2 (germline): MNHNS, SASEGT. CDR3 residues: CASRWTGGPNEQFF. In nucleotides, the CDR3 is TGTGCCAGCAGATGGACGGGAGGGCCTAATGAGCAGTTCTTC.

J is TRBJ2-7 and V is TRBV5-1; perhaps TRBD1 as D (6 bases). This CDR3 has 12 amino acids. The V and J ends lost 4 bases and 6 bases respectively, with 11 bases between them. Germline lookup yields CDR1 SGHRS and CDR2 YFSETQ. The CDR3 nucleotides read TGCGCCAGCAGCCCAGGGGTGGGCGAGCAGTACTTC. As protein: CASSPGVGEQYF.

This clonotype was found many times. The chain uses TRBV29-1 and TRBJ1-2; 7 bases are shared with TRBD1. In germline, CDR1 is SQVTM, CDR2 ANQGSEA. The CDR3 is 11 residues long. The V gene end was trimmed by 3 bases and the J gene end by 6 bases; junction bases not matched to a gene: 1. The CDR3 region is CSVDGTDGYTF. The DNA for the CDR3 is TGCAGCGTTGACGGGACAGATGGCTACACCTTC.